This T cell receptor beta chain comes out of a study of T cells in Graves' hyperthyroidism and ophthalmopathy. A note on this clonotype: Its antigen remains unknown.

Authors of the study amplified TCR beta CDR3 regions from RNA transcripts. A first-round RT-PCR of the TCR CDR3 used the HTBI primer set. TCRdb ran MiXCR on the multiplex PCR reads and lists one entry per CDR3 protein. The data show some 420,000 distinct CDR3 sequences, with roughly 13% seen just once and around 5.3% held by the top ten. Looked up from germline, CDR1 is SQVTM and CDR2 is ANQGSEA. V was clipped by 0 bases and J by 3 bases, with 15 bases between them. The CDR3 spans 16 residues. The study, taken as a whole, reports: Among thyroid clonotypes expanded above 0.001, most also appeared in blood.

Patients aged 18 to 65 had newly diagnosed hyperthyroidism lasting under 2 months. Diagnostic assessment was based on clinical symptoms, serum thyroxine and TRAb, thyroid ultrasound and orbital computed tomography. The material sequenced was blood. The gene calls are TRBV29-1 and TRBJ1-5; maybe TRBD1 (5 bases). The TCR originated in a woman aged 18-29 years with Graves' hyperthyroidism. CDR3: CSVEEGPLGTNQPQHF. CDR3 bases: TGCAGCGTTGAAGAGGGACCCCTAGGCACCAATCAGCCCCAGCATTTT.